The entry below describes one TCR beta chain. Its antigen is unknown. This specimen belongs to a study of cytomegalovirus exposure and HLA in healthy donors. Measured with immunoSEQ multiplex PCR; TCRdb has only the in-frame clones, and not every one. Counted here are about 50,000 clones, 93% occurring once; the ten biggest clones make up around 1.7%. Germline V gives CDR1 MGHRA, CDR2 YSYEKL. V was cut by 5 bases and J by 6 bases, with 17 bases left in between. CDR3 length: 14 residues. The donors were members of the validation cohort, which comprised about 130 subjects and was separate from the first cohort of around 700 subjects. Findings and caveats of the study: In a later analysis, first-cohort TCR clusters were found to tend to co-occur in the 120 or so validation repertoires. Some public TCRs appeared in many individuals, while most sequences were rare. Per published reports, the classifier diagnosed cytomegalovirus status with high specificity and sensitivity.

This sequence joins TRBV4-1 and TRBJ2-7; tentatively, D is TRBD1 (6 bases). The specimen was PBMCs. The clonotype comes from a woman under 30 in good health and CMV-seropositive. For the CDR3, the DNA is TGCGCCAGCAGCGCAAACAGGGTAACGGGCGAGCAGTACTTC. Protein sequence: CASSANRVTGEQYF.